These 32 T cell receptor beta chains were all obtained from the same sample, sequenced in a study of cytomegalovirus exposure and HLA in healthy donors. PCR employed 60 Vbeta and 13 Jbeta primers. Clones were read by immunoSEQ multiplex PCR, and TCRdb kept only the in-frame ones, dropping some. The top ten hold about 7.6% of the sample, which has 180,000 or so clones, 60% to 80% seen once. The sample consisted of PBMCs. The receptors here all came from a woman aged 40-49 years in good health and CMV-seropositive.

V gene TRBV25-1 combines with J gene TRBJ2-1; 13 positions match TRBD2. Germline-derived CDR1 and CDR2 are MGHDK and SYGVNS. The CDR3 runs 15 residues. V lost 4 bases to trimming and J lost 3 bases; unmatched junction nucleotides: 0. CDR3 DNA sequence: TGTGCCAGCAGTGGGACTAGCGGGAGCTACAATGAGCAGTTCTTC. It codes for CASSGTSGSYNEQFF.

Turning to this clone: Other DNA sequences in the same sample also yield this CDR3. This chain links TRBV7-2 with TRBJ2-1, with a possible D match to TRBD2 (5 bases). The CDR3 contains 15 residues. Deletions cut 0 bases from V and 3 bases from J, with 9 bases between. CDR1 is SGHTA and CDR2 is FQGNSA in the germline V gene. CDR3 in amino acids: CASSLAGVSYNEQFF. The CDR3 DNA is TGTGCCAGCAGCTTAGCGGGAGTTAGCTACAATGAGCAGTTCTTC.

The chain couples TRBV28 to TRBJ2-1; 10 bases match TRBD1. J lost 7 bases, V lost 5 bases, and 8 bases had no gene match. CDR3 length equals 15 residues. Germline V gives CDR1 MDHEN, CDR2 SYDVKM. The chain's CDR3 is CASSTTGTGDNEQFF. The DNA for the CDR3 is TGTGCCAGCAGTACCACCGGGACAGGGGATAATGAGCAGTTCTTC.

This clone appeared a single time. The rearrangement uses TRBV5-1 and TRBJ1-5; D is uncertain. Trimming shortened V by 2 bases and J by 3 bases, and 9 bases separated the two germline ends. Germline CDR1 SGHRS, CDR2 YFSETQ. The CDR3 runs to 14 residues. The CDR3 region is CASSFGFDNQPQHF. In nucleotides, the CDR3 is TGCGCCAGCAGCTTTGGCTTTGACAATCAGCCCCAGCATTTT.

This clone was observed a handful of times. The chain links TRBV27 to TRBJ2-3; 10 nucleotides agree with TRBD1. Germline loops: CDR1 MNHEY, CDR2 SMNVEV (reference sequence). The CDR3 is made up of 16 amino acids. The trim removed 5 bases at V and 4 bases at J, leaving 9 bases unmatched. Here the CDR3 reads CASSVFRDRGADTQYF. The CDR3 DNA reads TGTGCCAGCAGTGTCTTCCGGGACAGGGGCGCAGATACGCAGTATTTT.

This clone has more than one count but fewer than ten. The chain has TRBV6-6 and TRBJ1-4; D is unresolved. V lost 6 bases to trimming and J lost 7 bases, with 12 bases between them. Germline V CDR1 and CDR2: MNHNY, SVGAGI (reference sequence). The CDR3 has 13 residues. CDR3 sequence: CASSERSGEKLFF. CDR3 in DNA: TGTGCCAGCAGCGAACGGAGCGGTGAAAAACTGTTTTTT.

The CDR3 loop reads CAWSVLRANNEQFF. Written as DNA, the CDR3 is TGTGCCTGGAGTGTACTGCGGGCCAACAATGAGCAGTTCTTC. This rearrangement joins TRBV30 to TRBJ2-1, with D perhaps matching TRBD2 (5 bases). V lost 0 bases, J lost 5 bases, and 11 bases lay in between. Germline V gene lookup returns CDR1 GTSNPN and CDR2 SVGIG (reference sequence). The CDR3 loop spans 14 amino acids.

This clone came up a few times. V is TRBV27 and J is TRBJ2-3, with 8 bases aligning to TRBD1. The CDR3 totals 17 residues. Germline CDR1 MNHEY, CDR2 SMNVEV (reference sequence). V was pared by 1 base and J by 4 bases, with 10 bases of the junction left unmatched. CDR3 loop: CASSLLWTGFSPDTQYF. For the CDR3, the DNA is TGTGCCAGCAGTTTATTGTGGACAGGGTTCTCCCCAGATACGCAGTATTTT.

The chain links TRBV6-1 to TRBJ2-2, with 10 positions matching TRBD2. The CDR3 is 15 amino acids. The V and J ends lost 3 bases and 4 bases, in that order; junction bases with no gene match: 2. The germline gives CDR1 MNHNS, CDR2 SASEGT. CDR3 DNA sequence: TGTGCCAGCAGTGACTCTAGCGGGAGCACCGGGGAGCTGTTTTTT. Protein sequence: CASSDSSGSTGELFF.

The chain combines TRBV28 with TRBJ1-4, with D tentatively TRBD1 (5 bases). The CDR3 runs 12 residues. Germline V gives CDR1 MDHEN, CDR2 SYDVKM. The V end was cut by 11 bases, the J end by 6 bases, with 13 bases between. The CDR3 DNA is TGTGCCGGGGGGAATGGCTATGAAAAACTGTTTTTT. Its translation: CAGGNGYEKLFF.

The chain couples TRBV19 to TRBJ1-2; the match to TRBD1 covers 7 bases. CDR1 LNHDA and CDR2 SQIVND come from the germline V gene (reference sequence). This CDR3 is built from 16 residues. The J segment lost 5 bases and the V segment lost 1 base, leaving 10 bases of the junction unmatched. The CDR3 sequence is CASSIARTGLKYGYTF. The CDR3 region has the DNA TGTGCCAGTAGTATAGCCAGGACAGGTCTCAAGTATGGCTACACCTTC.

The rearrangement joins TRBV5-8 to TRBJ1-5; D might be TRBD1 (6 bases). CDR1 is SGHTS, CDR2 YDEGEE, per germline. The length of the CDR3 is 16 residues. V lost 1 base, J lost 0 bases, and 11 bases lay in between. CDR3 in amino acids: CASSLRGQYSNQPQHF. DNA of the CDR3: TGTGCCAGCAGCTTGAGGGGACAATATAGCAATCAGCCCCAGCATTTT.

This CDR3 reads CASSHQYPDSEYNEQFF. The CDR3 region has the DNA TGTGCCAGCAGCCACCAATACCCGGACAGCGAATACAATGAGCAGTTCTTC. The chain has TRBV7-9 and TRBJ2-1, with D possibly TRBD1 on 6 matching bases. The germline gives CDR1 SEHNR, CDR2 FQNEAQ (reference sequence). V gave up 5 bases and J gave up 4 bases, with 21 bases separating them. CDR3 length: 17 amino acids.

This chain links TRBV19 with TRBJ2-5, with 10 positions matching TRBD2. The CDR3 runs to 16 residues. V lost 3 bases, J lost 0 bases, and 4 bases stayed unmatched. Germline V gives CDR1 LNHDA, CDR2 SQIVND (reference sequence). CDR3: CASSIRTSGDQETQYF. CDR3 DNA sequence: TGTGCCAGTAGTATTCGCACTAGCGGGGACCAAGAGACCCAGTACTTC.

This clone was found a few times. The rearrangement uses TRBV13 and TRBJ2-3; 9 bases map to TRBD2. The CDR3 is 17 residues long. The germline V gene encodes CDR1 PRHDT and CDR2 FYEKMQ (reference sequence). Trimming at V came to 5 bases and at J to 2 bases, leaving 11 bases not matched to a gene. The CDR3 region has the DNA TGTGCCAGCAGCCGTATGCTAGCGGGAACCGACACAGATACGCAGTATTTT. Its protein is CASSRMLAGTDTDTQYF.

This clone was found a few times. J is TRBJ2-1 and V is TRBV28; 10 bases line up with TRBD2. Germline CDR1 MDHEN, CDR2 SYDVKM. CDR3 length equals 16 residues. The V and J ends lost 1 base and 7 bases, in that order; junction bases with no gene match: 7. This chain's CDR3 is CASSLLASGRRNEQFF. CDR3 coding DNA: TGTGCCAGCAGTTTATTGGCTAGCGGGAGACGAAATGAGCAGTTCTTC.

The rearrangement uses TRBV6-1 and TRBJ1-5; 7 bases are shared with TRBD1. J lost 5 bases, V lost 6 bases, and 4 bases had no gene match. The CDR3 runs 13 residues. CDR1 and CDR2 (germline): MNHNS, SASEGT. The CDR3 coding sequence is TGTGCCAGCAGGGAGGGACAGTATCAGCCCCAGCATTTT. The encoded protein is CASREGQYQPQHF.

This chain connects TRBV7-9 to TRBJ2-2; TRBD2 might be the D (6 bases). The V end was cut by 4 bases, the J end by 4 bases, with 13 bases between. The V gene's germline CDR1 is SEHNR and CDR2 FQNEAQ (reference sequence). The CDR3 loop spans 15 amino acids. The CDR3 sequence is CASSSPLASTGELFF. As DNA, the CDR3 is TGTGCCAGCAGCTCCCCTCTAGCGAGCACCGGGGAGCTGTTTTTT.

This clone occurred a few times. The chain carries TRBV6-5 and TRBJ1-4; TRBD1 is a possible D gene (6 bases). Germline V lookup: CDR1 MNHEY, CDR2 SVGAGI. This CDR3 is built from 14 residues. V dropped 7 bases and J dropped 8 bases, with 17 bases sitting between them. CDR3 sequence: CASTSRGHNEKLFF. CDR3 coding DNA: TGTGCCAGCACCTCACGGGGACACAACGAAAAACTGTTTTTT.

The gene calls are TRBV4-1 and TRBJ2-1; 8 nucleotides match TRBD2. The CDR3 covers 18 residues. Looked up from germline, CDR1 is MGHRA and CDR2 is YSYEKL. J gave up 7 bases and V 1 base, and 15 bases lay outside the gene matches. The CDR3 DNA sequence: TGCGCCAGCAGCCAAGCTCTTTCGGGAGCGGGAGTCAGAAATGAGCAGTTCTTC. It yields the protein CASSQALSGAGVRNEQFF.

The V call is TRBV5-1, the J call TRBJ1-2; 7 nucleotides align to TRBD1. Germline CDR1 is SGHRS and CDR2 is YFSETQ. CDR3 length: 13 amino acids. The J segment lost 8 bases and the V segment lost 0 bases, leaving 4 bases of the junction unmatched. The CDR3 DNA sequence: TGCGCCAGCAGCTTGGAAGGGGGCTTAGGCTACACCTTC. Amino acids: CASSLEGGLGYTF.

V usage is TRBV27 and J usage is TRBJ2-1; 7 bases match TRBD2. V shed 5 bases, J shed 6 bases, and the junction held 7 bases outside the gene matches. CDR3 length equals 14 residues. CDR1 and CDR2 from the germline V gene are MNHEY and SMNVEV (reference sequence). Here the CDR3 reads CASSLRLAGNEQFF. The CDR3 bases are TGTGCCAGCAGTCTCCGACTAGCTGGCAATGAGCAGTTCTTC.

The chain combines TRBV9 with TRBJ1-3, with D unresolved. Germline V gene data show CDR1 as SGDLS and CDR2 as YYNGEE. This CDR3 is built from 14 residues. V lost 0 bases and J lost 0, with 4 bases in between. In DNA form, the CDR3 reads TGTGCCAGCAGCGTAGACTTCTCTGGAAACACCATATATTTT. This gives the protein CASSVDFSGNTIYF. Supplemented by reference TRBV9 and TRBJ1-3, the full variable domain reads DSGVTQTPKHLITATGQRVTLRCSPRSGDLSVYWYQQSLDQGLQFLIQYYNGEERAKGNILERFSAQQFPDLHSELNLSSLELGDSALYFCASSVDFSGNTIYFGEGSWLTVV.

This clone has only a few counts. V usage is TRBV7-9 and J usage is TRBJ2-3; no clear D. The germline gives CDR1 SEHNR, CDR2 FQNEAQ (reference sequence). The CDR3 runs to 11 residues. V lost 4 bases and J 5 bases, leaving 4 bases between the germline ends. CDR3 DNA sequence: TGTGCCAGCAGCTCCAAAGATACGCAGTATTTT. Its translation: CASSSKDTQYF.

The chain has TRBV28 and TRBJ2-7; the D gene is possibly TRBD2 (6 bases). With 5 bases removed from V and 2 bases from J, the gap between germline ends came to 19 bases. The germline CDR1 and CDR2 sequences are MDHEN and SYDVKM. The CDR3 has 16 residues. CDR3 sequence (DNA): TGTGCCAGCAGTCCCGGCATCGGTAGCGGAACCTACGAGCAGTACTTC. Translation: CASSPGIGSGTYEQYF. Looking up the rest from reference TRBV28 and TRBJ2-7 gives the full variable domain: DVKVTQSSRYLVKRTGEKVFLECVQDMDHENMFWYRQDPGLGLRLIYFSYDVKMKEKGDIPEGYSVSREKKERFSLILESASTNQTSMYLCASSPGIGSGTYEQYFGPGTRLTVT.

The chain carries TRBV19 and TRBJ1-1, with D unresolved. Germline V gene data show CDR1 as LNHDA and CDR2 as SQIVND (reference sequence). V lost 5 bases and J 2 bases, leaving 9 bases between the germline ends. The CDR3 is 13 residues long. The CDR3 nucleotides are TGTGCCAGTAGTCCGAGGGTAAACACTGAAGCTTTCTTT. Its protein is CASSPRVNTEAFF.

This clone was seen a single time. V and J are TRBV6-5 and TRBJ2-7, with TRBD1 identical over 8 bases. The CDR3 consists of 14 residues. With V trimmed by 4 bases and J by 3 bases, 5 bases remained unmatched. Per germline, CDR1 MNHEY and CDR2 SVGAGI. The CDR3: CASSFRTGSYEQYF. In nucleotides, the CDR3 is TGTGCCAGCAGTTTTAGGACAGGGAGCTACGAGCAGTACTTC.

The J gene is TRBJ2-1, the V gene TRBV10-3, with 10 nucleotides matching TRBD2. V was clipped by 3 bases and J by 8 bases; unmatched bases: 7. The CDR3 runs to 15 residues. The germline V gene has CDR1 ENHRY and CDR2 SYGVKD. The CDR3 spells CAISEPTSGFDEQFF. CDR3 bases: TGTGCCATCAGTGAACCGACTAGCGGGTTTGATGAGCAGTTCTTC.

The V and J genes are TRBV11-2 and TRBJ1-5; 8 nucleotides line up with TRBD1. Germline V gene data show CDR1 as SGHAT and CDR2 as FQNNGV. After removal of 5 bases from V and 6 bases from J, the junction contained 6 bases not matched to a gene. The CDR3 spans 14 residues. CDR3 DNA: TGTGCCAGCAGCCTGGACAGGGCGCGTCAGCCCCAGCATTTT. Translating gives CASSLDRARQPQHF.

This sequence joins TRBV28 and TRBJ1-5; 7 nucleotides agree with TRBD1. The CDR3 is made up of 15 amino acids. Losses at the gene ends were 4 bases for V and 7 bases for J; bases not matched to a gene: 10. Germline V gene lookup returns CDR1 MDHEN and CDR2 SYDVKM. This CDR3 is CASSSTTGPYQPQHF. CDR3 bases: TGTGCCAGCAGTTCAACGACAGGGCCCTACCAGCCCCAGCATTTT.

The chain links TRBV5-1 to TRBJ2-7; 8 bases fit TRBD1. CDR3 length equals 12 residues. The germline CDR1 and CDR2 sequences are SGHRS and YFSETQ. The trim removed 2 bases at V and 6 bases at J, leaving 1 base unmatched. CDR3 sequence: CASSFTGGEQYF. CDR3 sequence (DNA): TGCGCCAGCAGCTTTACAGGGGGCGAGCAGTACTTC.

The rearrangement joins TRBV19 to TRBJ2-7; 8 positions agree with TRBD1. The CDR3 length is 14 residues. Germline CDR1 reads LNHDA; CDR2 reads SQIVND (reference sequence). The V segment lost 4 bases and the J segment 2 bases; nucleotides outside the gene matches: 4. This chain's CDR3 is CASSTQGAAYEQYF. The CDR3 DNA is TGTGCCAGTAGTACGCAGGGGGCTGCCTACGAGCAGTACTTC.